The 7 T cell receptor beta chains in this list originate from one sample, sequenced in a study of CD8+ T cells in alopecia areata. Extraction of RNA preceded its reverse transcription into cDNA, which served as the sequencing template. The assay was immunoSEQ multiplex PCR, and TCRdb's table has in-frame clones only and misses some. The sample contains 150,000 or so clones, 87% of which appear only once. Sequencing was performed on CD8+ T cells sorted from blood, taken at week 0. These receptors were obtained from a human donor with alopecia areata.

The chain carries TRBV5-6 and TRBJ2-7; the match to TRBD1 covers 10 bases. Germline values: CDR1 SGHDT, CDR2 YYEEEE. V gave up 3 bases and J gave up 5 bases; unmatched junction bases: 5. The CDR3 contains 14 residues. The CDR3 is CASSWAGTGDEQYF. In nucleotides, the CDR3 is TGTGCCAGCAGCTGGGCCGGGACAGGGGACGAGCAGTACTTC.

As regards this clone: Distinct nucleotide sequences in the sample also encode this CDR3. The J gene is TRBJ1-1, the V gene TRBV14, with D unclear. CDR1 and CDR2 (germline): SGHDN, FVKESK. Trimming took off 4 bases at V and 5 bases at J, with 8 bases between the two ends. This CDR3 has 12 residues. CDR3 nucleotides: TGTGCCAGCAGCCCTTTGGGGACTGAAGCTTTCTTT. It yields the protein CASSPLGTEAFF.

For this clone: The junction departs from the called germline gene at one end, perhaps through a read error. The chain's CDR3 is CASSIYSGGADF. The DNA for the CDR3 is TGTGCCAGCAGCATCTATAGCGGGGGGGCCGACTTC. The chain carries TRBV7-2 and TRBJ2-7; TRBD2 aligns across 11 bases. The CDR3 loop spans 12 amino acids. Looked up from germline, CDR1 is SGHTA and CDR2 is FQGNSA.

J is TRBJ2-5 and V is TRBV29-1; D is uncertain. CDR3 length: 12 amino acids. Trimming shortened V by 5 bases and J by 5 bases, and 12 bases separated the two germline ends. Germline loops: CDR1 SQVTM, CDR2 ANQGSEA. As DNA, the CDR3 is TGCAGCGTTCCCTCGCTAGGGGAGACCCAGTACTTC. Translation gives CSVPSLGETQYF.

The chain joins TRBV11-2 to TRBJ2-3, with 9 bases aligning to TRBD1. The germline V gene encodes CDR1 SGHAT and CDR2 FQNNGV. The CDR3 runs to 15 residues. V lost 3 bases, J lost 6 bases, and 7 bases stayed unmatched. The CDR3 protein is CASSLGQGILDTQYF. The CDR3 DNA sequence: TGTGCCAGCAGCTTGGGACAGGGAATTTTGGATACGCAGTATTTT.

This sequence joins TRBV5-5 and TRBJ1-2; no clear D gene. V lost 1 base and J 4 bases, leaving 11 bases between the germline ends. This CDR3 spans 14 amino acids. The germline gives CDR1 SGHKS, CDR2 YYEKEE (reference sequence). CDR3 DNA sequence: TGTGCCAGCAGCTTGAAAGGGAACTCCTATGGCTACACCTTC. Translated, it gives CASSLKGNSYGYTF.

J is TRBJ2-7 and V is TRBV9; 8 bases are shared with TRBD2. V trimming: 4 bases; J trimming: 4 bases; junction bases outside the gene matches: 10. The CDR3 extends over 15 amino acids. Germline V lookup: CDR1 SGDLS, CDR2 YYNGEE. CDR3 in DNA: TGTGCCAGCAGCCCCGCGGCGGGAGGAAGGTACGAGCAGTACTTC. Translation: CASSPAAGGRYEQYF.